This entry concerns a single T cell receptor beta chain. What it binds is unknown. This CDR3 contains 13 residues. Trimming cost V 4 bases and J 7 bases; bases outside gene matches: 6. The V gene's germline CDR1 is SGHRS and CDR2 YFSETQ. The sample belongs to a study of cytomegalovirus exposure and HLA in healthy donors. Study at large: Inside one of the first data releases sat 75 million to 100 million unique TCRs taken from HLA-typed donors. Study conclusions and caveats: Follow-up analysis later connected one missense variant in DCLRE1C with trimming of TCR beta V- and J-genes. A later analysis revealed that TCR association rates differed between HLA loci, peaking at DRB1 and bottoming out at HLA-C.

The PCR made use of 60 Vbeta and 13 Jbeta primers. Per the original data handling: In a later analysis, 10 million to 11 million of 75 million to 90 million unique beta chains occurred in at least two donors. Data came from immunoSEQ multiplex PCR; TCRdb stores just in-frame clones and leaves some out. V, J and clone size are taken as reported in that table, and D and trimming were inferred from the DNA itself. Counted here are 100,000 to 150,000 clones, about 80% occurring once; the ten biggest clones make up 1%. This chain links TRBV5-1 with TRBJ1-2; 8 bases match TRBD1. This TCR derives from a middle-aged man in good health and CMV-seronegative. The sequenced sample was PBMCs. CDR3 sequence reads: CASSIGQGIGYTF. The CDR3 coding sequence is TGCGCCAGCAGCATCGGACAGGGTATTGGCTACACCTTC.